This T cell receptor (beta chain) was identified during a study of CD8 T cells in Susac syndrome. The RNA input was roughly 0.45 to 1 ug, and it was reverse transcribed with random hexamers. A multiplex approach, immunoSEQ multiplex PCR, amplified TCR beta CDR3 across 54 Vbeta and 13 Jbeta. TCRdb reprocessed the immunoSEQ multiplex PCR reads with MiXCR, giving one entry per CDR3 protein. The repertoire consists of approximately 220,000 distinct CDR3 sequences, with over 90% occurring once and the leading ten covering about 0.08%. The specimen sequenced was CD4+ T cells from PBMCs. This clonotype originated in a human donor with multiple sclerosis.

CDR3: CASSLGVGYTF. The CDR3 nucleotides read TGTGCCAGCAGCTTAGGGGTTGGCTACACCTTC. This chain uses TRBV9 with TRBJ1-2; the D gene is possibly TRBD1 (5 bases). Per germline, CDR1 SGDLS and CDR2 YYNGEE. The CDR3 totals 11 residues. Trimming removed 4 bases at V and 7 bases at J, with 8 bases between.